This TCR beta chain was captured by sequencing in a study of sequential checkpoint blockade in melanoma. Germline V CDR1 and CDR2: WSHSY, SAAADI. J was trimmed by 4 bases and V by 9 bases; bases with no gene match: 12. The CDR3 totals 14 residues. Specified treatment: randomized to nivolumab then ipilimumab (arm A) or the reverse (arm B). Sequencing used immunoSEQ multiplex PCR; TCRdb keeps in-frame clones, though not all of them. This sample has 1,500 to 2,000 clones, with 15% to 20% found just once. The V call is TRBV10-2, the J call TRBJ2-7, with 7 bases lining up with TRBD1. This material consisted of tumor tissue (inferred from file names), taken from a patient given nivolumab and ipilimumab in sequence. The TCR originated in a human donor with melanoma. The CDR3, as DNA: TGCGCCAGTGCAGACAGGGCCCCCTTTTACGAGCAGTACTTC. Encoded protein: CASADRAPFYEQYF.